This TCR beta chain was sequenced for a study of blood T cells in healthy people across ages. Study results and caveats: With age, beta diversity per million T cells declined roughly linearly, significantly by 40. Percentage of naive T cells showed a strong correlation with TCR beta diversity.

PCR was performed a second time for about 7 to 12 cycles using a sample-barcoded 5' primer and a J-beta primer mix. One entry per CDR3 protein, called by TCRdb with MiXCR from the 5' RACE reads. The sample holds 1.5 million to 2 million distinct CDR3 sequences, 28% seen once. Details on this clonotype: Its antigen remains unidentified.

The V and J ends lost 2 bases and 4 bases respectively, with 9 bases between them. CDR3 length: 13 residues. Germline CDR1 SGHRS, CDR2 YFSETQ. For every donor, a draw yielded about 9.7 milliliters of peripheral blood. This chain joins TRBV5-1 and TRBJ2-5; D gene ambiguous. This clonotype was obtained from a woman aged 25 to 45 in good health. Sequences were obtained from blood. CDR3: CASSFAVLETQYF. CDR3 nucleotides: TGCGCCAGCAGCTTCGCAGTTCTAGAGACCCAGTACTTC.